The rows below give T cell receptor beta chains drawn from one sample of a study of T-cell memory formation after mild COVID-19. TCRdb reprocessed the 5' RACE reads via MiXCR and lists one record per CDR3 protein. Of a few hundred thousand distinct CDR3 sequences listed, 14% were seen once; the top ten hold under 25%. Sequencing was performed on PBMCs or a T cell subset sorted from them (not recorded which). The receptors shown here come from a man between 18 and 35 years old who had mild COVID-19 (a few samples of this study predate the infection). Cell type and time point are not known. CDR3s include the opening cysteine and the closing phenylalanine or tryptophan. Each record gives: clone size, J gene, D gene, V gene, CDR3 length, CDR3 protein, CDR3 DNA. A D gene is named only where the DNA matches it firmly. A clone size is listed for some rows: how often the clone was seen (once, few, many), or a class if it is expanded.

NA TRBJ2-7 TRBD1 TRBV10-2 13 CASKNRDSYEQYF TGCGCCAGCAAGAACCGGGACAGCTACGAGCAGTACTTC
NA TRBJ1-3 NA TRBV3-1 15 CASSQGQSGGNTIYF TGTGCCAGCAGCCAAGGACAGAGTGGTGGAAACACCATATATTTT
NA TRBJ2-1 TRBD1 TRBV6-2/TRBV6-3 14 CASTGTGTYNEQFF TGTGCCAGCACCGGGACAGGGACCTACAATGAGCAGTTCTTC
few TRBJ2-2 NA TRBV7-3 18 CASSLRPDPGSGTGELFF TGTGCCAGCAGCTTAAGGCCGGACCCCGGGAGTGGCACCGGGGAGCTGTTTTTT
NA TRBJ2-1 NA TRBV7-9 15 CASSAEGTSYNEQFF TGTGCCAGCAGCGCCGAGGGGACCTCCTACAATGAGCAGTTCTTC
NA TRBJ2-3 TRBD1 TRBV7-9 16 CASSFGQGEITDTQYF TGTGCCAGCAGCTTCGGACAGGGGGAGATCACAGATACGCAGTATTTT
NA TRBJ2-7 NA TRBV29-1 12 CSVMVQNYEQYF TGCAGCGTTATGGTACAGAACTACGAGCAGTACTTC
NA TRBJ2-7 NA TRBV20-1 15 CSAQKGWGLSYEQYF TGCAGTGCCCAGAAGGGGTGGGGGCTCTCCTACGAGCAGTACTTC
few TRBJ2-1 NA TRBV30 13 CAWSPDSNNEQFF TGTGCCTGGAGCCCGGACTCTAACAATGAGCAGTTCTTC
few TRBJ1-5 TRBD1 TRBV7-2 15 CASSSRQGSNQPQHF TGTGCCAGCAGCTCGCGACAGGGGAGCAATCAGCCCCAGCATTTT
once TRBJ1-5 NA TRBV7-2 14 CASSFWPSNQPQHF TGTGCCAGCAGCTTTTGGCCGAGCAATCAGCCCCAGCATTTT
NA TRBJ1-2 NA TRBV6-6 12 CASSYSRVGYTF TGTGCCAGCAGTTACTCCAGGGTTGGCTACACCTTC
NA TRBJ2-1 NA TRBV5-1 14 CASSLVAGAGEQFF TGCGCCAGCAGCTTGGTGGCAGGGGCAGGGGAGCAGTTCTTC
NA TRBJ2-1 NA TRBV2 14 CASSPRQRPREQFF TGTGCCAGCAGCCCACGACAGCGGCCCCGGGAGCAGTTCTTC
many TRBJ1-4 TRBD1 TRBV20-1 14 CSARDRVRGEKLFF TGCAGTGCTCGTGACAGGGTTAGAGGGGAAAAACTGTTTTTT
NA TRBJ2-1 NA TRBV6-5 14 CASSYRDFTGEQFF TGTGCCAGCAGTTACCGGGACTTCACGGGGGAGCAGTTCTTC
few TRBJ2-1 TRBD1 TRBV20-1 14 CSASGTGGYNEQFF TGCAGTGCCTCCGGGACAGGGGGCTACAATGAGCAGTTCTTC
NA TRBJ2-3 NA TRBV7-9 14 CASKKDGPTDTQYF TGTGCCAGCAAAAAGGACGGCCCCACAGATACGCAGTATTTT
few TRBJ2-2 NA TRBV6-4 14 CASRLDSETGELFF TGTGCCAGCAGGCTAGACAGCGAAACCGGGGAGCTGTTTTTT
few TRBJ2-2 NA TRBV7-6 16 CASSLAGGQLGRELFF TGTGCCAGCAGCTTAGCGGGGGGACAGTTAGGACGGGAGCTGTTTTTT
NA TRBJ2-3 TRBD2 TRBV3-1 16 CASSHRTSVGTDTQYF TGTGCCAGCAGCCATCGGACTAGCGTGGGCACAGATACGCAGTATTTT
NA TRBJ2-3 NA TRBV12-3/TRBV12-4 14 CASRPDRTADTQYF TGTGCCAGCAGACCCGACCGGACTGCAGATACGCAGTATTTT
few TRBJ1-2 TRBD1 TRBV12-3/TRBV12-4 15 CASSSGTGGPYGYTF TGTGCCAGCAGCTCCGGGACAGGAGGCCCCTATGGCTACACCTTC
NA TRBJ1-2 TRBD1 TRBV6-2/TRBV6-3 18 CASTTPRTGDHSEYGYTF TGTGCCAGCACCACACCCAGGACAGGAGATCACTCTGAGTATGGCTACACCTTC
NA TRBJ1-4 NA TRBV29-1 12 CSVEPVNEKLFF TGCAGCGTTGAACCTGTTAATGAAAAACTGTTTTTT
NA TRBJ1-1 NA TRBV5-1 16 CASSLNLGGAGTEAFF TGCGCCAGCAGCTTGAATTTGGGGGGCGCGGGCACTGAAGCTTTCTTT
few TRBJ2-5 NA TRBV4-1 13 CASSWTIGETQYF TGCGCCAGCAGCTGGACAATTGGGGAGACCCAGTACTTC
NA TRBJ2-1 NA TRBV3-1 11 CASSQGTVQFF TGTGCCAGCAGCCAAGGGACAGTGCAGTTCTTC
NA TRBJ1-2 NA TRBV20-1 13 CSARDTQGYGYTF TGCAGTGCTAGAGACACACAGGGCTATGGCTACACCTTC
NA TRBJ2-2 TRBD1 TRBV7-9 15 CASSRRTGSTGELFF TGTGCCAGCAGCCGAAGGACAGGGTCCACCGGGGAGCTGTTTTTT
few TRBJ1-2 TRBD1 TRBV25-1 14 CASSDPGTGEGYTF TGTGCCAGCAGTGATCCCGGGACAGGGGAAGGCTACACCTTC
few TRBJ2-2 NA TRBV28 15 CASSPLETGPGELFF TGTGCCAGCAGTCCTTTAGAAACTGGACCCGGGGAGCTGTTTTTT
NA TRBJ2-5 TRBD1 TRBV15 17 CATSSPSGTGVRETQYF TGTGCCACCAGCAGCCCGAGCGGGACAGGGGTTCGGGAGACCCAGTACTTC
few TRBJ1-5 NA TRBV15 18 CATSRSWDKTYSNQPQHF TGTGCCACCAGCAGATCCTGGGACAAAACCTATAGCAATCAGCCCCAGCATTTT
many TRBJ2-3 NA TRBV5-1 14 CASSLRRDTDTQYF TGCGCCAGCAGCTTGAGGCGGGACACAGATACGCAGTATTTT
NA TRBJ2-2 NA TRBV10-1 15 CASSGGNEGTGELFF TGCGCCAGCAGTGGAGGGAATGAGGGCACCGGGGAGCTGTTTTTT
NA TRBJ2-3 NA TRBV28 14 CASSNGAVTDTQYF TGTGCCAGCAGCAACGGGGCAGTCACAGATACGCAGTATTTT
NA TRBJ2-2 NA TRBV20-1 13 CSGLVLDTGELFF TGCAGTGGCCTGGTACTGGACACCGGGGAGCTGTTTTTT
NA TRBJ2-3 TRBD2 TRBV7-2 18 CASSLYWRGTASTDTQYF TGTGCCAGCAGCTTATATTGGCGGGGGACGGCAAGCACAGATACGCAGTATTTT
NA TRBJ2-1 NA TRBV4-3 15 CASSQDMSPYNEQFF TGCGCCAGCAGCCAAGATATGAGTCCATACAATGAGCAGTTCTTC
many TRBJ2-1 TRBD1 TRBV7-2 18 CASSFPGQGLGPFDEQFF TGTGCCAGCAGCTTTCCGGGACAGGGTTTAGGTCCTTTCGATGAGCAGTTCTTC
many TRBJ2-2 NA TRBV28 14 CASSPGFNTGELFF TGTGCCAGCAGTCCAGGATTCAACACCGGGGAGCTGTTTTTT
NA TRBJ2-1 NA TRBV7-6 11 CASSLGESQFF TGTGCCAGCAGCTTAGGAGAGAGTCAGTTCTTC
few TRBJ2-7 NA TRBV4-1 13 CASSQVLAYEQYF TGCGCCAGCAGCCAAGTACTAGCCTACGAGCAGTACTTC
few TRBJ1-1 NA TRBV6-6 14 CASSYSGGDTEAFF TGTGCCAGCAGTTACAGTGGGGGAGACACTGAAGCTTTCTTT
few TRBJ1-2 NA TRBV5-6 14 CASSGWTASYGYTF TGTGCCAGCAGCGGGTGGACAGCCAGTTATGGCTACACCTTC
few TRBJ2-2 NA TRBV6-5 16 CASSYEPLPNTGELFF TGTGCCAGCAGTTACGAACCGCTTCCGAACACCGGGGAGCTGTTTTTT
many TRBJ2-1 NA TRBV7-9 14 CASSLVGTPNQQFF TGTGCCAGCAGCTTAGTGGGGACTCCCAACCAGCAGTTCTTC
NA TRBJ2-1 NA TRBV12-3/TRBV12-4 14 CASSLGLAFNEQFF TGTGCCAGCAGTTTAGGGCTGGCTTTCAATGAGCAGTTCTTC
NA TRBJ1-1 TRBD1 TRBV28 14 CASSTGGRNTEAFF TGTGCCAGCAGTACAGGGGGCCGAAACACTGAAGCTTTCTTT
NA TRBJ2-3 TRBD2 TRBV7-2 16 CASSKLAGGPADTQYF TGTGCCAGCAGCAAACTAGCGGGGGGGCCCGCAGATACGCAGTATTTT
few TRBJ1-1 NA TRBV6-5 14 CASSKGGMNTEAFF TGTGCCAGCAGTAAGGGGGGGATGAACACTGAAGCTTTCTTT
few TRBJ1-2 NA TRBV20-1 14 CSARDDRDLYGYTF TGCAGTGCTAGAGACGACCGGGACCTGTATGGCTACACCTTC
few TRBJ2-1 NA TRBV20-1 14 CSASGASSYNEQFF TGCAGTGCTAGCGGGGCGAGCTCCTACAATGAGCAGTTCTTC
NA TRBJ1-2 TRBD1 TRBV5-1 15 CASSIQGADPYGYTF TGCGCCAGCAGCATACAGGGGGCGGACCCTTATGGCTACACCTTC
many TRBJ1-3 NA TRBV12-3/TRBV12-4 14 CASSFGSSGNTIYF TGTGCCAGCAGTTTCGGTTCCTCTGGAAACACCATATATTTT
NA TRBJ2-2 TRBD1 TRBV3-1 15 CASTWTGANTGELFF TGTGCCAGCACCTGGACAGGGGCGAACACCGGGGAGCTGTTTTTT